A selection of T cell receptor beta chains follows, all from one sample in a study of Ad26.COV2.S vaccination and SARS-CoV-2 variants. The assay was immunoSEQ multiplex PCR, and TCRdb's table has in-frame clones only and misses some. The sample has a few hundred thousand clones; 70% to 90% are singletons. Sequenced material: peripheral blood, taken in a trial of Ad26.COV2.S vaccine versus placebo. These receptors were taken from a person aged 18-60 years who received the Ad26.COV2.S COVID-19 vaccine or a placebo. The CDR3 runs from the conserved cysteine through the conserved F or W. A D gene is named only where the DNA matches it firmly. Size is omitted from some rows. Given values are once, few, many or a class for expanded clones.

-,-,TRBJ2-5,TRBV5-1,TGCGCCAGCAGCACGGTCAGGGGTGTGGGTGAGACCCAGTACTTC,CASSTVRGVGETQYF
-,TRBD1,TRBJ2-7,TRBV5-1,TGCGCCAGCAGCTTGGGCCCACGACAGGGAACCTACGAGCAGTACTTC,CASSLGPRQGTYEQYF
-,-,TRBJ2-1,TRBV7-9,TGTGCCAGCAGCTCCGGACAGAGCAATGAGCAGTTCTTC,CASSSGQSNEQFF
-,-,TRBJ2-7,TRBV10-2,TGCGCCAGCAGTGAGTCTGATAACTCGAAGAGGGAGCAGTACTTC,CASSESDNSKREQYF
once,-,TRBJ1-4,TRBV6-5,TGTGCCAGCAGCCCGGGAAATAATGAAAAACTGTTTTTT,CASSPGNNEKLFF
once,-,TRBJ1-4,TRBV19,TGTGCCAGTATCCCAGGACACTCGGCAGAAAAACTGTTTTTT,CASIPGHSAEKLFF
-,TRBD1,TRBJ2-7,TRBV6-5,TGTGCCAGCTACACCCGTAGGACAGGGTTCTACGAGCAGTACTTC,CASYTRRTGFYEQYF
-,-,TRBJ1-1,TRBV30,TGTGCCTGGAGTAAGATGGGGGGGGCTGAAGCTTTCTTT,CAWSKMGGAEAFF
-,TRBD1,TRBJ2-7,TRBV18,TGTGCCAGCTCACCAGCCCCCGGGACAGGGAATACCGAGCAGTACTTC,CASSPAPGTGNTEQYF
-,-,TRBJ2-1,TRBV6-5,TGTGCCAGCAGCTCTCACTGGAGCTCCTACAATGAGCAGTTCTTC,CASSSHWSSYNEQFF
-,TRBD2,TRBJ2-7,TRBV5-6,TGTGCCAGCAGCTCGACTGGACTAGCGGAGATCTACGAGCAGTACTTC,CASSSTGLAEIYEQYF
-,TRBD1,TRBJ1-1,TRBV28,TGTGCCAGCACTACTGGGACAGGGAACACTGAAGCTTTCTTT,CASTTGTGNTEAFF
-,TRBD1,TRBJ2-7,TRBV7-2,TGTGCCAGCAGCCCCCGGACAGGGGGCAAGTACGAGCAGTACTTC,CASSPRTGGKYEQYF
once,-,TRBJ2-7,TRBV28,TGTGCCAGCAGCCCGGGACTGTACTACGAGCAGTACTTC,CASSPGLYYEQYF
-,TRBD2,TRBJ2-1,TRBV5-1,TGCGCCAGCAGCTTGGTCGGTGGAGCGGGGGACGCCTACAATGAGCAGTTCTTC,CASSLVGGAGDAYNEQFF
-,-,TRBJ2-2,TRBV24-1,TGTGCCACCAGTGATTTGTGGGGGAACACCGGGGAGCTGTTTTTT,CATSDLWGNTGELFF
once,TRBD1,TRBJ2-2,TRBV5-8,TGTGCCAGCAGCCTCTGGACAGGGGGCACCGGGGAGCTGTTTTTT,CASSLWTGGTGELFF
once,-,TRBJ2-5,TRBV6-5,TGTGCCAGCAGAGTTATATGGTCAGGGAAAGAGACCCAGTACTTC,CASRVIWSGKETQYF
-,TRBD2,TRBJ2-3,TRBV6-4,TGTGCCAGCAGCCCCGGGAGGGGTTTGGCGTATTTT,CASSPGRGLAYF
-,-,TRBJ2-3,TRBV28,TGTGCCAGCAGTTCAAGAGTGGCCACAGATACGCAGTATTTT,CASSSRVATDTQYF
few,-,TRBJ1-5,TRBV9,TGTGCCAGCAGCGGTGGACCTTATAGCAATCAGCCCCAGCATTTT,CASSGGPYSNQPQHF
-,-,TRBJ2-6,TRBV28,TGTGCCAGCAGTTTAACAGTTTCTGGGGCCAACGTCCTGACTTTC,CASSLTVSGANVLTF
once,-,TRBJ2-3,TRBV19,TGTGCCAGTAGTTACACTTTCCGGGGAGCCGGTGGAGATACGCAGTATTTT,CASSYTFRGAGGDTQYF
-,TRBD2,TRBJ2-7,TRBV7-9,TGTGCCAGCAGCCCGCCAGGCGGGAGGGCCGCCGAGCAGTACTTC,CASSPPGGRAAEQYF
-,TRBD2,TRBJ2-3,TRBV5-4,TGTGCCAGCAGCTTGGGAAGCGGGAGGGCCTCTAGCACAGATACGCAGTATTTT,CASSLGSGRASSTDTQYF
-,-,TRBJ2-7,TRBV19,TGTGCCAGTAGTTCGCTGGGCCTCGGGGAGCAGTACTTC,CASSSLGLGEQYF
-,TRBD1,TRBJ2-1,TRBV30,TGTGCCTGGAACCGGGACAGTTACAATGAGCAGTTCTTC,CAWNRDSYNEQFF
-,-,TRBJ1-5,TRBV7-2,TGTGCCAGCAGCCAAGGGACCGTTAGCAATCAGCCCCAGCATTTT,CASSQGTVSNQPQHF
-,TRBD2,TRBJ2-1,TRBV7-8,TGTGCCAGCAGCTTAAGGCTAGCGGGAGGACCTTACAATGAGCAGTTCTTC,CASSLRLAGGPYNEQFF
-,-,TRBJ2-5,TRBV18,TGTGCCAGCTCACCACCTTGGAGCAGGGGCCAAGAGACCCAGTACTTC,CASSPPWSRGQETQYF
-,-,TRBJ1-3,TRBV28,TGTGCCAGCAGTATCCAATCCTCTGGAAACACCATATATTTT,CASSIQSSGNTIYF
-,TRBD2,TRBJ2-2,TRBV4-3,TGCGCCAGCAGCCAATCTTTGGGAGGGAGGGGCACCGGGGAGCTGTTTTTT,CASSQSLGGRGTGELFF
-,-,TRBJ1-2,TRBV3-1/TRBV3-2,TGTGCCAGCAGCCTCCCGGACAGCTATGGCTACACCTTC,CASSLPDSYGYTF
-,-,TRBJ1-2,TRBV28,TGTGCCAGCAGTTTAACACGCGACTATGGCTACACCTTC,CASSLTRDYGYTF
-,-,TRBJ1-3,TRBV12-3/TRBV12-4,TGTGCCAGCAGCCCCGCTGGAAACACCATATATTTT,CASSPAGNTIYF
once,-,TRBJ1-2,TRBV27,TGTGCCAGCAGTTTAGGGTGGGGCCCGTATGGCTACACCTTC,CASSLGWGPYGYTF
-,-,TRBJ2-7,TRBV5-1,TGCGCCAGCAGCACCGGAATTCGGGGGCAGTACTTC,CASSTGIRGQYF
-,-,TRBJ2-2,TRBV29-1,TGCAGCGCCAGCGGGTCGAACACCGGGGAGCTGTTTTTT,CSASGSNTGELFF
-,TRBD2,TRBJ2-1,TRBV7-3,TGTGCCAGCAGCTTTAGGCCGGGACTAGACGGTAGTGAGCAGTTCTTC,CASSFRPGLDGSEQFF
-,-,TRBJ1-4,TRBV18,TGTGCCAGCTCACCAGTCGCGGGAACTAATGAAAAACTGTTTTTT,CASSPVAGTNEKLFF
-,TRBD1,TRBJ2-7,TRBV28,TGTGCCAGCAGTTCATCCGGGACAGGGGAGAGGGTTTACGAGCAGTACTTC,CASSSSGTGERVYEQYF
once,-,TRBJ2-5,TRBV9,TGTGCCAGCAGCGTAGCCGGGGGAGTGGGGGAGACCCAGTACTTC,CASSVAGGVGETQYF
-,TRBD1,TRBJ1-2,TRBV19,TGTGCCAGTAGTATAGCCCGGACAGGGGGAATTGGCTACACCTTC,CASSIARTGGIGYTF
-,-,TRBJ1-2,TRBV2,TGTGCCAGCAGCGCCCTCGCAGTTGGCTATGGCTACACCTTC,CASSALAVGYGYTF
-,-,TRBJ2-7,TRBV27,TGTGCCAGCAGTTTCGAGCTGGGCTACGAGCAGTACTTC,CASSFELGYEQYF
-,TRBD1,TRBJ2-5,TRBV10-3,TGTGCCATCAGCGTAACCACAGGGGGCCAAGAGACCCAGTACTTC,CAISVTTGGQETQYF